This T cell receptor (beta chain) emerged from a study of Ad26.COV2.S vaccination and SARS-CoV-2 variants. Study background: Vaccine-arm donor from the placebo-controlled COV1001 Ad26.COV2.S trial. Broader study findings: Spike-specific TCR breadth ran higher among vaccine recipients than placebo recipients. TCR breadth and depth analyses may have underestimated total T cell responses.

As for treatment: over 15 received Ad26.COV2.S at low or high dose, single or two shots; about 5 received placebo; per-sample allocation not given. Collection of the samples took place on day 63 after the first injection of vaccine or placebo. The germline CDR1 and CDR2 sequences are LGHNA and YSLEER. The trim removed 1 base at V and 6 bases at J, leaving 17 bases unmatched. This CDR3 is built from 19 residues. This clone is a singleton in its sample. The antigen remains undetermined. Clones were sequenced by immunoSEQ multiplex PCR, and TCRdb holds only the in-frame ones, with some missing. The sample shows about 500,000 clones, about 88% of them seen only once.

The receptor's source is a person between 18 and 59 years old who received the Ad26.COV2.S COVID-19 vaccine or a placebo. This chain links TRBV4-3 with TRBJ1-2; 10 nucleotides line up with TRBD1. The source was peripheral blood, collected in a trial of Ad26.COV2.S vaccine versus placebo. The CDR3 region has the DNA TGCGCCAGCAGCCAAGTTCTTTATCGAACGGGACAGGGGATCGATGGCTACACCTTC. It codes for CASSQVLYRTGQGIDGYTF.